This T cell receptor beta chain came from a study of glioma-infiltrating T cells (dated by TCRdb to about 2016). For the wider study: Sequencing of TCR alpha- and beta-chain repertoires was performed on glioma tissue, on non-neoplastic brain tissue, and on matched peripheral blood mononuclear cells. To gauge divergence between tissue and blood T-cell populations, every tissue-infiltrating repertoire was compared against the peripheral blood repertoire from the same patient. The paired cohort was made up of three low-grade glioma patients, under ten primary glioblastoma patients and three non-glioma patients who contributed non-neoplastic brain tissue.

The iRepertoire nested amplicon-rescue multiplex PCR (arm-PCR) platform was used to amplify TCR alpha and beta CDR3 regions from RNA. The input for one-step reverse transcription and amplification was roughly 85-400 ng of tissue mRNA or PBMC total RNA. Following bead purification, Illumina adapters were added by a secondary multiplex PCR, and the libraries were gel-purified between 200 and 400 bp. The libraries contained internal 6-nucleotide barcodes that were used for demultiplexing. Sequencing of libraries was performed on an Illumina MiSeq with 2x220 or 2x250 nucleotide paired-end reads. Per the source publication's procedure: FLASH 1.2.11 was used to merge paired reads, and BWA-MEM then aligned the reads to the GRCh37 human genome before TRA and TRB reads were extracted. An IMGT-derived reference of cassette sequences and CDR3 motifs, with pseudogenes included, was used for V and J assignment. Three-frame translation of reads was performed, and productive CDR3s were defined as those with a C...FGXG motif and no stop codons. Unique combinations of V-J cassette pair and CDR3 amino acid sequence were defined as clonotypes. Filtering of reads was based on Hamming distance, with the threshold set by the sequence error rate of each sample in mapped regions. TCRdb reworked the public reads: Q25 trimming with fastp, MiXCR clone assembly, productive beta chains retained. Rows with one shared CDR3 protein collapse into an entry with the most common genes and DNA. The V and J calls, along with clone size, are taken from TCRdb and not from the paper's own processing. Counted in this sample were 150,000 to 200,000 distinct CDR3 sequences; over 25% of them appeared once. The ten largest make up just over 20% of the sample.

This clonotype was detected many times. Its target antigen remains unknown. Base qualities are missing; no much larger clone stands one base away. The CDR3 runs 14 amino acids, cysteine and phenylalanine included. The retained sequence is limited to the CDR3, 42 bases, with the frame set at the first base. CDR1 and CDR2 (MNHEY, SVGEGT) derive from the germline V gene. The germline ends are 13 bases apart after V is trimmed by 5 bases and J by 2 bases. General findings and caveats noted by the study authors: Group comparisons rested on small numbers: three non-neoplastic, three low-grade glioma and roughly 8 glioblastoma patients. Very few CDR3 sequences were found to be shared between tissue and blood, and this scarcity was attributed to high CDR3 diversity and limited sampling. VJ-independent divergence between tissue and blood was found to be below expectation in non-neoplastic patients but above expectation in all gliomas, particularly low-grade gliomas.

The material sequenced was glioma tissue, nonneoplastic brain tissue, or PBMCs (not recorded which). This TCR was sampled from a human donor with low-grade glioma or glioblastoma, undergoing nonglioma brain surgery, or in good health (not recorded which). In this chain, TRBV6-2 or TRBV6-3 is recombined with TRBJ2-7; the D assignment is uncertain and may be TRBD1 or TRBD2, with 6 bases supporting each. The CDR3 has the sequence CASSRGATAYEQYF. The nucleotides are TGTGCCAGCAGTAGGGGGGCAACGGCCTACGAGCAGTACTTC.